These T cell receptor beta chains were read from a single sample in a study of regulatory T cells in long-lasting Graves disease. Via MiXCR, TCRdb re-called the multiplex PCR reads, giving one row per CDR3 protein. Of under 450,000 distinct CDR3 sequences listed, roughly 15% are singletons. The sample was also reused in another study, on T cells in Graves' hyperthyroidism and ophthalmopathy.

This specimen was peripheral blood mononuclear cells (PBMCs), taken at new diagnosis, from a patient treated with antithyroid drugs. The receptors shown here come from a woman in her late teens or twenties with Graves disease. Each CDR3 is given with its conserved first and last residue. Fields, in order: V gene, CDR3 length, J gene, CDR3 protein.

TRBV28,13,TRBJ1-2,CASSLEREYGYTF
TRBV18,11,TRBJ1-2,CASSPTDGYTF
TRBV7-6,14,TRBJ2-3,CASSLSGVSDTQYF
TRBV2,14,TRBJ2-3,CASMKRVTVDTQYF
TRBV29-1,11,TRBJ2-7,CSVEGGPPQYF
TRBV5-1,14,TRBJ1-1,CASSLHSGGTEAFF
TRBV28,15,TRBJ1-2,CASSPGPLTAYGYTF
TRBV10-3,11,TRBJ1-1,CAAGSDTEAFF
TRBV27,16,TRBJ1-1,CASSFSIGSANTEAFF
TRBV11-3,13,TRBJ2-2,CASSLDAAGELFF
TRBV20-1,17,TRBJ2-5,CSARNYNSGGALETQYF
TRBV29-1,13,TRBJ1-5,CSVEQERNQPQHF
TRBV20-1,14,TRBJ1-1,CSARAWGLVTEAFF
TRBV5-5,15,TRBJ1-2,CASSPVGGRDYGYTF
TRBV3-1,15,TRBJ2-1,CASSQESGGLNEQFF
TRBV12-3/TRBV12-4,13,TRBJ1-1,CASSLTENTEAFF
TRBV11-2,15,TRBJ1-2,CASSKGQGANYGYTF
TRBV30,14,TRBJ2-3,CAWSGQRDTDTQYF
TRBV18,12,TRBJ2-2,CASSPVAGELFF
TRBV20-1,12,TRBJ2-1,CSARITDNEQFF
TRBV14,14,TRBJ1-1,CASSQKQLNTEAFF
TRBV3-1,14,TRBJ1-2,CASSQDVANYGYTF
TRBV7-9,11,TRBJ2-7,CASSYGNEQYF
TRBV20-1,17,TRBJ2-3,CSAQLAGGPRVTDTQYF
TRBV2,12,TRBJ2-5,CASRRDRETQYF
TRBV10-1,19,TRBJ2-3,CASSDPGLAGVTSTDTQYF
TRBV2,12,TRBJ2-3,CASSLGLNTQYF
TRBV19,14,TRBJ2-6,CASGFRSGANVPTF
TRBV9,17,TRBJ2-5,CASSALPGQGGMETQYF
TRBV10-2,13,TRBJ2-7,CASSEGRVNEQYF
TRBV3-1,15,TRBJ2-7,CAGSQLPSSSYEQYF
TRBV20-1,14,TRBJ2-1,CSARDLARANEQFF